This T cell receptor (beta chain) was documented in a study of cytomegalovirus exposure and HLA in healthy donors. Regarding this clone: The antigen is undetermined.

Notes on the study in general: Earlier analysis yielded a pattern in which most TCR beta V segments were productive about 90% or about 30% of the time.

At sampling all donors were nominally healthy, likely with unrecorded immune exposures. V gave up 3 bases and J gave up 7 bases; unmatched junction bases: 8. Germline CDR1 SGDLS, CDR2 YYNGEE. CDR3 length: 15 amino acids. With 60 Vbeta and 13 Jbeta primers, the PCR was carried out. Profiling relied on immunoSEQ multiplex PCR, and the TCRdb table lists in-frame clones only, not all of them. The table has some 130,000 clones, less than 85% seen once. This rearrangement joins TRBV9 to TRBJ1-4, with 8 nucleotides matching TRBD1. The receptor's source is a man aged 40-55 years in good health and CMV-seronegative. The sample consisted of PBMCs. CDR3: CASSAEDRGPEKLFF. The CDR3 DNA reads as TGTGCCAGCAGCGCAGAAGACAGGGGACCTGAAAAACTGTTTTTT.